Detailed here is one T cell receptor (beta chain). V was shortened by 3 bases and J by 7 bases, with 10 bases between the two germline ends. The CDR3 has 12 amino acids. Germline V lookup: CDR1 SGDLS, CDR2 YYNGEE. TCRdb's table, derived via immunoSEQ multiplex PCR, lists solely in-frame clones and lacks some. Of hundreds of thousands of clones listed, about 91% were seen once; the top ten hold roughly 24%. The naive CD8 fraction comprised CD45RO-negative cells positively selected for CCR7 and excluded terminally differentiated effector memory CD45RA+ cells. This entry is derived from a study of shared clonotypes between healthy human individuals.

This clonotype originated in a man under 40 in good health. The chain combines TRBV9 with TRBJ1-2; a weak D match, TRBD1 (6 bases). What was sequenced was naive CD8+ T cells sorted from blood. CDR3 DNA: TGTGCCAGCAGCGCAGGGACATTTGGCTACACCTTC. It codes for CASSAGTFGYTF.